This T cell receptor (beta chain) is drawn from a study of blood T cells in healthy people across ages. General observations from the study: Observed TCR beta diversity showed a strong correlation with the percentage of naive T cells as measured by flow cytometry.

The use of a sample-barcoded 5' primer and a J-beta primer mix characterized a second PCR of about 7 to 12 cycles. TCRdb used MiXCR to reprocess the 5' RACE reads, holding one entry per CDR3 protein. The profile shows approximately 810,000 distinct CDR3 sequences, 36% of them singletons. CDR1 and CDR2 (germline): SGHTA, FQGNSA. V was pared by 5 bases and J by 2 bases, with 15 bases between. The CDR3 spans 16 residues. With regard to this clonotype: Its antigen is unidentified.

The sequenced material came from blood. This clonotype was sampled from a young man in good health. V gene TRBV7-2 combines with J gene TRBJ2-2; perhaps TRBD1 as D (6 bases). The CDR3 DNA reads TGTGCCAGCAGCCTCAGACAGGCCCAAAACACCGGGGAGCTGTTTTTT. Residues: CASSLRQAQNTGELFF.